The entry below gives a single T cell receptor beta chain sequence along with its context. Its specificity is unknown. This entry comes from a study of cytomegalovirus exposure and HLA in healthy donors. Findings and limits, study-wide: TCR association rates varied by HLA locus in a later analysis, with DRB1 highest and HLA-C lowest. Later, an analysis found that common viral pathogens appeared to be linked with several of the most significant clusters. An assumption of roughly uniform sequencing depth across donors underlay the presence/absence analyses.

The V segment lost 5 bases and the J segment 1 base; nucleotides outside the gene matches: 8. CDR3 length equals 15 residues. Germline CDR1 is LNHDA and CDR2 is SQIVND (reference sequence). The PCR contained 60 Vbeta and 13 Jbeta primers. TCRdb's table, derived via immunoSEQ multiplex PCR, lists solely in-frame clones and lacks some. The sample consists of a few hundred thousand clones, almost 85% of them appearing once. Sequencing input: PBMCs. This clonotype was obtained from a middle-aged woman in good health and CMV-seropositive. The rearrangement joins TRBV19 to TRBJ2-7; 7 bases are a match to TRBD1. For the CDR3, the DNA is TGTGCCAGTAGTCCCCTGGGGACAGCGTCCTACGAGCAGTACTTC. Translating it yields CASSPLGTASYEQYF.